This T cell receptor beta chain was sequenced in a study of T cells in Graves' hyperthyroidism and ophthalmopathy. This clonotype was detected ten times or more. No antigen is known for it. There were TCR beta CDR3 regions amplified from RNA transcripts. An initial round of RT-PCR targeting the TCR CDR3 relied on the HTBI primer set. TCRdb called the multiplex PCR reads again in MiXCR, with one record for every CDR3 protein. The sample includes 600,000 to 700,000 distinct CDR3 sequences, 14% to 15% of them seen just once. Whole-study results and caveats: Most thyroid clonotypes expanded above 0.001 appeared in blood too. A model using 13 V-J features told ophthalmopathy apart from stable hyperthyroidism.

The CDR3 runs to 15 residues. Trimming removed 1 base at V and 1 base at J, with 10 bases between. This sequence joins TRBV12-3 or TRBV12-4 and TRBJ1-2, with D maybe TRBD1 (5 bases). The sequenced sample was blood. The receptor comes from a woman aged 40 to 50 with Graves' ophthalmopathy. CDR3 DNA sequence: TGTGCCAGCAGTTTAGAGGGGCAGTTTAACTATGGCTACACCTTC. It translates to CASSLEGQFNYGYTF.